This TCR beta chain is from a study of T cells in Graves' hyperthyroidism and ophthalmopathy. Those patients with uncontrolled infection, other autoimmune disease, pregnancy or lactation were excluded. PBMCs were obtained from roughly 10 ml fresh peripheral blood. There were TCR beta CDR3 regions amplified from RNA transcripts. First-round RT-PCR targeting the TCR CDR3 was performed with the HTBI primer set. TCRdb reprocessed the multiplex PCR reads with MiXCR, giving one entry per CDR3 protein. The sample records around 690,000 distinct CDR3 sequences, more than 20% being singletons. A word on this clonotype: Its antigen is unidentified.

The CDR3 totals 16 residues. CDR1 is SGHKS, CDR2 YYEKEE, per germline (reference sequence). V dropped 3 bases and J dropped 0 bases, with 12 bases sitting between them. Study-wide results and caveats: Separating ophthalmopathy from stable hyperthyroidism was achieved by a 13 V-J model. Blood also showed most of the thyroid clonotypes that were expanded above 0.001.

The V and J genes are TRBV5-5 and TRBJ2-2, with D maybe TRBD1 (6 bases). Sequenced input: blood. This sequence originates from a man aged 30-40 years with Graves' ophthalmopathy. The CDR3 coding sequence is TGTGCCAGCAGCTGGACAGCACGCGCGAACACCGGGGAGCTGTTTTTT. It specifies CASSWTARANTGELFF.